The T cell receptor (beta chain) described here comes from a study of radiation and T cells in renal cell carcinoma. The overall study: Nephrectomy followed 15 Gy stereotactic body radiation by 4 weeks.

The germline V gene has CDR1 SGHRS and CDR2 YFSETQ. V dropped 5 bases and J dropped 0 bases, with 15 bases sitting between them. The CDR3 is 15 amino acids. Method: immunoSEQ multiplex PCR; TCRdb's copy keeps in-frame clones and lacks some. In the table there are 70,000 to 90,000 clones, roughly 85% of which are singletons. Time point in this sample: blood 2 weeks post-SBRT. The treatment here: 15 Gy SBRT to primary tumor, nephrectomy 4 weeks later. The TCR comes from a woman between 50 and 59 years old with renal cell carcinoma. The starting material was blood, obtained from a patient whose treatment included radiotherapy and nephrectomy. The chain has TRBV5-1 and TRBJ2-7, with no clear D. The CDR3 nucleotides are TGCGCCAGCAGTTTTGGAAACGTATACTCCTACGAGCAGTACTTC. It yields the protein CASSFGNVYSYEQYF.